The 30 T cell receptor beta chains in this list originate from one sample, sequenced in a study of control samples from healthy donors and cancer patients. TCRdb's copy holds only in-frame clones and misses some; the assay was immunoSEQ multiplex PCR. The data contain over 80,000 clones, around 80% of them singletons. The sample was blood. These receptors all stem from a man in his fifties or sixties in good health.

This chain connects TRBV15 to TRBJ1-5; possibly TRBD1 for D (5 bases). V was cut by 5 bases and J by 2 bases, with 16 bases left in between. In germline, CDR1 is LNHNV, CDR2 YYDKDF (reference sequence). There are 16 residues in the CDR3. CDR3: CATSSEGEWGNQPQHF. The CDR3 DNA follows: TGTGCCACCAGCTCTGAAGGGGAATGGGGCAATCAGCCCCAGCATTTT. The whole variable domain, remainder taken from reference TRBV15 and TRBJ1-5, is DAMVIQNPRYQVTQFGKPVTLSCSQTLNHNVMYWYQQKSSQAPKLLFHYYDKDFNNEADTPDNFQSRRPNTSFCFLDIRSPGLGDTAMYLCATSSEGEWGNQPQHFGDGTRLSIL.

The rearrangement uses TRBV18 and TRBJ1-4; the D is unclear. The germline gives CDR1 KGHSH, CDR2 LQKENI. The CDR3 sequence is 13 residues long. V was shortened by 0 bases and J by 4 bases, with 3 bases between the two germline ends. In DNA form, the CDR3 reads TGTGCCAGCTCACCACCAGTTAATGAAAAACTGTTTTTT. It yields the protein CASSPPVNEKLFF.

This clone was recorded a few times. The chain has TRBV27 and TRBJ1-6; TRBD1 matches at 9 bases. Germline loops: CDR1 MNHEY, CDR2 SMNVEV (reference sequence). The CDR3 runs to 16 residues. V was clipped by 5 bases and J by 9 bases; unmatched bases: 11. The CDR3 DNA follows: TGTGCCAGCAGTATATTAGGGGGACAGGGTGGTTCACCCCTCCACTTT. It yields the protein CASSILGGQGGSPLHF.

The V call is TRBV11-3, the J call TRBJ2-5, with 7 bases matching TRBD1. The CDR3 is 16 residues long. With V trimmed by 1 base and J by 3 bases, 8 bases remained unmatched. Germline assignment: CDR1 SGHNT and CDR2 YENEEA. The CDR3 loop is CASSLGGGRGEETQYF. DNA for the CDR3: TGTGCCAGCAGCTTAGGAGGGGGCAGGGGAGAAGAGACCCAGTACTTC.

Only one count was recorded for this clone. The chain links TRBV19 to TRBJ1-3, with a tentative D call TRBD1 (6 bases). Looked up from germline, CDR1 is LNHDA and CDR2 is SQIVND (reference sequence). V was trimmed by 5 bases and J by 4 bases, leaving 15 bases between them. The CDR3 runs 15 residues. CDR3 bases: TGTGCCAGTAGTCCCGTGGGACATCCCGGAAACACCATATATTTT. It specifies CASSPVGHPGNTIYF.

V usage is TRBV6-4 and J usage is TRBJ1-1, with no clear D. The length of the CDR3 is 10 residues. Germline CDR1 and CDR2: MRHNA and SNTAGT. V lost 6 bases to trimming and J lost 4 bases, with 3 bases between them. The CDR3, as DNA: TGTGCCAGCAGAGGCACTGAAGCTTTCTTT. Translating gives CASRGTEAFF.

The J gene is TRBJ2-1, the V gene TRBV29-1; TRBD1 matches 8 bases. Germline CDR1 SQVTM, CDR2 ANQGSEA. This CDR3 is 10 amino acids long. J gave up 12 bases and V 6 bases, and 4 bases lay outside the gene matches. CDR3: CSVSGQGQFF. The CDR3 nucleotides are TGCAGCGTCTCCGGACAGGGGCAGTTCTTC.

This clone was seen a single time. The genes are TRBV5-6 and TRBJ1-1, with 12 bases that match TRBD1. Germline CDR1 and CDR2: SGHDT and YYEEEE. The CDR3 has 17 amino acids. V lost 3 bases, J lost 5 bases, and 11 bases stayed unmatched. The CDR3 is CASSSRGTGGRGTEAFF. For the CDR3, the DNA is TGTGCCAGCAGCTCCCGGGGGACAGGGGGCAGAGGAACTGAAGCTTTCTTT.

Written as DNA, the CDR3 is TGTGCCAGCAGCTTAGATCGGACTAGCTCCTCCTACGAGCAGTACTTC. This translates into CASSLDRTSSSYEQYF. The rearrangement joins TRBV11-2 to TRBJ2-7; 8 bases agree with TRBD2. The CDR3 covers 16 residues. Germline CDR1 is SGHAT and CDR2 is FQNNGV. The junction had 4 bases not matched to a gene; V was cut back by 0 bases and J by 0 bases.

The chain combines TRBV11-2 with TRBJ2-5; 7 nucleotides align to TRBD2. The V segment lost 5 bases and the J segment 3 bases; nucleotides outside the gene matches: 9. This CDR3 contains 15 residues. The germline V gene has CDR1 SGHAT and CDR2 FQNNGV. For the CDR3, the DNA is TGTGCCAGCAGCCCTAGAGGGGCGGGAGAAGAGACCCAGTACTTC. Translated, it gives CASSPRGAGEETQYF.

The chain carries TRBV28 and TRBJ2-1, with 7 bases that match TRBD1. This CDR3 has 13 amino acids. With 7 bases clipped from V and 4 bases from J, the junction kept 4 bases outside the gene matches. CDR1 MDHEN and CDR2 SYDVKM come from the germline V gene. The CDR3 DNA sequence: TGTGCCAGCATCTCAGGGGGATACAATGAGCAGTTCTTC. Protein sequence: CASISGGYNEQFF.

This clone was detected a few times. This chain joins TRBV6-5 and TRBJ2-3; perhaps D is TRBD1 or TRBD2 (5 bases each). Germline V gene data show CDR1 as MNHEY and CDR2 as SVGAGI. The CDR3 consists of 14 residues. V lost 5 bases and J lost 5, with 14 bases in between. The CDR3 region is CASSLGTSLDTQYF. CDR3 sequence (DNA): TGTGCCAGCAGTCTCGGGACGTCTCTAGATACGCAGTATTTT.

CDR3 sequence: CASSPGQGNVKNEQFF. The CDR3 nucleotides are TGCGCCAGCAGCCCAGGACAGGGTAATGTTAAGAATGAGCAGTTCTTC. This chain connects TRBV5-1 to TRBJ2-1, with TRBD1 matching over 8 bases. This CDR3 is built from 16 residues. The V gene end was trimmed by 4 bases and the J gene end by 7 bases; junction bases not matched to a gene: 13. The V gene's germline CDR1 is SGHRS and CDR2 YFSETQ.

This clone was counted a few times. This chain links TRBV28 with TRBJ1-2; D is perhaps TRBD1 (6 bases). V shed 4 bases and J shed 5 bases, with 17 bases lying between them. CDR3 size: 15 residues. The germline gives CDR1 MDHEN, CDR2 SYDVKM. The CDR3 DNA follows: TGTGCCAGCAGTTACCCCGCAGGGGTGGGATATGGCTACACCTTC. Amino acids: CASSYPAGVGYGYTF.

V gene TRBV5-5 combines with J gene TRBJ1-4, with D possibly matching TRBD1 (6 bases). The CDR3 has 15 amino acids. V lost 2 bases and J lost 6, with 14 bases in between. Germline CDR1 and CDR2: SGHKS and YYEKEE (reference sequence). The DNA for the CDR3 is TGTGCCAGCAGCTTTACTTGGGGGCCCGATGAAAAACTGTTTTTT. Amino acids: CASSFTWGPDEKLFF. Variable domain in full (rest from reference TRBV5-5 and TRBJ1-4): DAGVTQSPTHLIKTRGQQVTLRCSPISGHKSVSWYQQVLGQGPQFIFQYYEKEERGRGNFPDRFSARQFPNYSSELNVNALLLGDSALYLCASSFTWGPDEKLFFGSGTQLSVL.

The chain uses TRBV4-1 and TRBJ2-1; D uncertain. V shed 2 bases and J shed 1 base, with 9 bases lying between them. CDR1 and CDR2 (germline): MGHRA, YSYEKL. The CDR3 contains 15 residues. The DNA of the CDR3 is TGCGCCAGCAGCCAAAGTGGGCAATCCTACAATGAGCAGTTCTTC. Protein sequence: CASSQSGQSYNEQFF.

V is TRBV30 and J is TRBJ2-5, with 12 bases aligning to TRBD2. The V and J ends lost 3 bases and 3 bases, in that order; junction bases with no gene match: 2. Germline lookup yields CDR1 GTSNPN and CDR2 SVGIG (reference sequence). This CDR3 is 14 amino acids long. CDR3 sequence (DNA): TGTGCCTGGAGGTCTAGCGGGGGGGAAGAGACCCAGTACTTC. This codes for CAWRSSGGEETQYF. The full variable domain, with the rest looked up from reference TRBV30 and TRBJ2-5, is SQTIHQWPATLVQPVGSPLSLECTVEGTSNPNLYWYRQAAGRGLQLLFYSVGIGQISSEVPQNLSASRPQDRQFILSSKKLLLSDSGFYLCAWRSSGGEETQYFGPGTRLLVL.

This rearrangement joins TRBV9 to TRBJ2-1; D remains ambiguous. V lost 0 bases and J lost 5, with 9 bases in between. The CDR3 contains 14 residues. CDR1 and CDR2 from the germline V gene are SGDLS and YYNGEE. The CDR3 DNA reads TGTGCCAGCAGCGTAGAGGCCTCTGACAATGAGCAGTTCTTC. This sequence encodes CASSVEASDNEQFF.

This clone was detected only once. The chain links TRBV5-1 to TRBJ2-1; no reliable D call. The CDR3 sequence is 15 residues long. Germline-derived CDR1 and CDR2 are SGHRS and YFSETQ. V lost 4 bases and J 3 bases, leaving 14 bases between the germline ends. The CDR3 DNA sequence: TGCGCCAGCAGCCAGATGCGGCCAGGCTACAATGAGCAGTTCTTC. Translating gives CASSQMRPGYNEQFF.

The gene calls are TRBV28 and TRBJ2-7; 11 bases match TRBD2. Germline values: CDR1 MDHEN, CDR2 SYDVKM. The CDR3 is 14 residues long. V lost 3 bases to trimming and J lost 3 bases; unmatched junction nucleotides: 1. In nucleotides, the CDR3 is TGTGCCAGCAGTTTCGGGACTAGCGGCTACGAGCAGTACTTC. Translated, it gives CASSFGTSGYEQYF.

This clone was detected once. The rearrangement uses TRBV7-6 and TRBJ2-3, with 7 bases fitting TRBD1. Germline V gene sequence: CDR1 SGHVS, CDR2 FNYEAQ. With V trimmed by 5 bases and J by 1 base, 6 bases remained unmatched. This CDR3 spans 15 amino acids. This chain's CDR3 is CASSPRQGGTDTQYF. The CDR3 DNA is TGTGCCAGCAGCCCGCGACAGGGAGGCACAGATACGCAGTATTTT.

V is TRBV7-2 and J is TRBJ2-5; D gene ambiguous. The ends were cut back, 0 bases at V and 5 bases at J, with 19 bases in the middle. This CDR3 contains 17 residues. CDR1 and CDR2 (germline): SGHTA, FQGNSA. The CDR3 loop is CASSLAGNHLVQETQYF. CDR3 nucleotide sequence: TGTGCCAGCAGCTTAGCAGGGAACCACTTGGTCCAGGAGACCCAGTACTTC. The full variable domain, with the rest looked up from reference TRBV7-2 and TRBJ2-5, is GAGVSQSPSNKVTEKGKDVELRCDPISGHTALYWYRQSLGQGLEFLIYFQGNSAPDKSGLPSDRFSAERTGGSVSTLTIQRTQQEDSAVYLCASSLAGNHLVQETQYFGPGTRLLVL.

The chain joins TRBV30 to TRBJ2-3, with TRBD2 matching over 13 bases. Germline CDR1 is GTSNPN and CDR2 is SVGIG (reference sequence). The junction had 7 bases not matched to a gene; V was cut back by 4 bases and J by 6 bases. This CDR3 spans 15 amino acids. The DNA for the CDR3 is TGTGCCTGGACCCTGACTAGCGGGGGGTCGGATACGCAGTATTTT. This sequence encodes CAWTLTSGGSDTQYF.

This clone appeared a single time. The sample has other DNA sequences that encode this CDR3 too. The CDR3 bases are TGTGCCAGCAGCTTAAGGGGCTACGAGCAGTACTTC. Protein product: CASSLRGYEQYF. The V gene is TRBV7-9, the J gene TRBJ2-7; weak D call: TRBD1 (5 bases). The CDR3 covers 12 residues. Trimming stripped 2 bases from V and 3 bases from J, with 5 bases between. CDR1 and CDR2 from the germline V gene are SEHNR and FQNEAQ (reference sequence).

The chain couples TRBV11-2 to TRBJ2-1; 7 bases are shared with TRBD1. Germline V lookup: CDR1 SGHAT, CDR2 FQNNGV. The junction had 17 bases not matched to a gene; V was cut back by 3 bases and J by 6 bases. The CDR3 covers 18 residues. As DNA, the CDR3 is TGTGCCAGCAGCTTCTCAACAAGGGACAGCGGAGCCGGCAATGAGCAGTTCTTC. Amino acids: CASSFSTRDSGAGNEQFF.

This chain uses TRBV2 with TRBJ2-1; D gene ambiguous. The germline V gene encodes CDR1 SNHLY and CDR2 FYNNEI. Trimming cost V 7 bases and J 9 bases, with 16 bases left between them. The CDR3 sequence is 13 residues long. The CDR3 DNA sequence: TGTGCCAGCACTCCAGGAGAGGAGACTGAGCAGTTCTTC. Amino acids: CASTPGEETEQFF.

The rearrangement links TRBV28 to TRBJ1-5; 12 bases are shared with TRBD1. Germline CDR1 and CDR2: MDHEN and SYDVKM. The CDR3 is made up of 16 amino acids. V dropped 3 bases and J dropped 7; count of bases not matched to a gene: 7. The DNA for the CDR3 is TGTGCCAGCAGTTTGGGGACAGGGGGCTCGGCGCAGCCCCAGCATTTT. Translating it yields CASSLGTGGSAQPQHF.

This chain links TRBV5-1 with TRBJ2-3; 13 nucleotides agree with TRBD2. J gave up 6 bases and V 3 bases, and 4 bases lay outside the gene matches. The CDR3 is 15 amino acids. Per the germline V gene, CDR1 is SGHRS and CDR2 is YFSETQ. The CDR3 DNA sequence: TGCGCCAGCAGCTACGGACTAGCGGGAGATGATACGCAGTATTTT. Translated: CASSYGLAGDDTQYF.

The CDR3 reads CAWSVAGGRTEAFF. The DNA for the CDR3 is TGTGCCTGGAGTGTGGCAGGGGGTCGAACTGAAGCTTTCTTT. This chain joins TRBV30 and TRBJ1-1; TRBD1 aligns across 7 bases. Germline CDR1 GTSNPN, CDR2 SVGIG (reference sequence). Trimming took 0 bases from V and 5 from J; bases not matched to a gene: 6. This CDR3 is 14 amino acids long.

This chain links TRBV30 with TRBJ1-5; 10 nucleotides agree with TRBD1. Germline loops: CDR1 GTSNPN, CDR2 SVGIG (reference sequence). The length of the CDR3 is 16 residues. The V gene end was trimmed by 4 bases and the J gene end by 7 bases; junction bases not matched to a gene: 13. Here the CDR3 reads CAWTDPGQGIRQPQHF. CDR3 coding DNA: TGTGCCTGGACTGATCCGGGACAGGGGATTAGGCAGCCCCAGCATTTT.